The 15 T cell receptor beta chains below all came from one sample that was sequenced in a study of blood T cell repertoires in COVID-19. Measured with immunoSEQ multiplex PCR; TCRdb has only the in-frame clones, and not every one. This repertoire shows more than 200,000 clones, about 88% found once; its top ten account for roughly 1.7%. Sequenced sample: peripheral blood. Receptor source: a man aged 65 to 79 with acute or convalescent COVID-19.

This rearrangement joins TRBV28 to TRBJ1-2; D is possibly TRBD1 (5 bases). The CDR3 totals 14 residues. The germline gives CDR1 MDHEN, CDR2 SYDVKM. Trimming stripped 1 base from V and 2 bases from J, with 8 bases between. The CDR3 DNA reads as TGTGCCAGCAGTTTATCGACAGAGAACTATGGCTACACCTTC. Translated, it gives CASSLSTENYGYTF.

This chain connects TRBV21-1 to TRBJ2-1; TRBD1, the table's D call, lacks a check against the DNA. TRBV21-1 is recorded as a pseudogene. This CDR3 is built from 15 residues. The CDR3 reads CASTPDRGTYNEQFF. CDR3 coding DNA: TGTGCCAGCACCCCGGACAGGGGCACGTACAATGAGCAGTTCTTC.

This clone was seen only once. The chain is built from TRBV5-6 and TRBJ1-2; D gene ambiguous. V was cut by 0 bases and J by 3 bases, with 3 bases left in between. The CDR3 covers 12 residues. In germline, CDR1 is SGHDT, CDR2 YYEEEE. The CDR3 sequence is CASSLADYGYTF. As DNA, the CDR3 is TGTGCCAGCAGCTTGGCAGACTATGGCTACACCTTC.

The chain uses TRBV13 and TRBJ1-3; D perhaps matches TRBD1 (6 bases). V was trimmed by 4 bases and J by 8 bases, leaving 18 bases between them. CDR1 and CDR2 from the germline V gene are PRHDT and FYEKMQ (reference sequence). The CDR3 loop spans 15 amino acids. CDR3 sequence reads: CASSYRDSRSDTIYF. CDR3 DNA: TGTGCCAGCAGCTACAGGGATTCACGGTCGGACACCATATATTTT.

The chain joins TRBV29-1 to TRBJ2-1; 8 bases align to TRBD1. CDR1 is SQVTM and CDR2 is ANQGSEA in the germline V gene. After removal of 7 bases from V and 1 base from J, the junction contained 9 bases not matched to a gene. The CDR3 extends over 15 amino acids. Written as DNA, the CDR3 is TGCAGCGGACAGCAGGGGGCTAATTCCTACAATGAGCAGTTCTTC. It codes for CSGQQGANSYNEQFF.

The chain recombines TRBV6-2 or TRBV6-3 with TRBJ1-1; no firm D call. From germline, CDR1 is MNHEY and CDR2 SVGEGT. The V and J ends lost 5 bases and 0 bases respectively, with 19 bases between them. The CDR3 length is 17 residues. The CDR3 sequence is CASSVLWARSLNTEAFF. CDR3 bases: TGTGCCAGCAGTGTCCTGTGGGCACGCTCTTTGAACACTGAAGCTTTCTTT.

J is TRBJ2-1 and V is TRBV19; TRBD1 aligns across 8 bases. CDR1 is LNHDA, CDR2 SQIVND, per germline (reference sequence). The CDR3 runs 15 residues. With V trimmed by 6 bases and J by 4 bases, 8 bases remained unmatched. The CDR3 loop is CASSGQGGPYNEQFF. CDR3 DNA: TGTGCCAGTAGCGGACAGGGAGGTCCGTACAATGAGCAGTTCTTC.

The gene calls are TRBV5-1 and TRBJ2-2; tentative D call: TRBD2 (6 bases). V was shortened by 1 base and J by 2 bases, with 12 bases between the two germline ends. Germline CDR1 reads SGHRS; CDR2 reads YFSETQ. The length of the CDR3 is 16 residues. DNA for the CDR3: TGCGCCAGCAGCTTGAATTGGCGGGGCAACACCGGGGAGCTGTTTTTT. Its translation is CASSLNWRGNTGELFF. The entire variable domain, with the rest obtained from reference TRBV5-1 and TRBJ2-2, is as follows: KAGVTQTPRYLIKTRGQQVTLSCSPISGHRSVSWYQQTPGQGLQFLFEYFSETQRNKGNFPGRFSGRQFSNSRSEMNVSTLELGDSALYLCASSLNWRGNTGELFFGEGSRLTVL.

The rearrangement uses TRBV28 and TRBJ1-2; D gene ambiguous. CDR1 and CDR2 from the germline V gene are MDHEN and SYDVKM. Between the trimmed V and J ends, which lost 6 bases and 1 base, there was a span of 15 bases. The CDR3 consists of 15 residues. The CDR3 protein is CASSQTTDLNYGYTF. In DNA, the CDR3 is TGTGCCAGCAGCCAAACCACAGACCTTAACTATGGCTACACCTTC.

For the CDR3, the DNA is TGTGCCAGCAGACAAGAGACGGAGGCCTATGGCTACACCTTC. It codes for CASRQETEAYGYTF. The V and J genes are TRBV28 and TRBJ1-2, with D unresolved. Deletions cut 6 bases from V and 4 bases from J, with 15 bases between. The germline gives CDR1 MDHEN, CDR2 SYDVKM. This CDR3 spans 14 amino acids.

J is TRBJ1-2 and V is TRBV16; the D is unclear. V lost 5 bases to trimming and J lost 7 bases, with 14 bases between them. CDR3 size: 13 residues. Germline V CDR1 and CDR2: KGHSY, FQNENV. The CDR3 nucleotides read TGTGCCAGCAGCGTCAATCGGGATACTGGCTACACCTTC. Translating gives CASSVNRDTGYTF. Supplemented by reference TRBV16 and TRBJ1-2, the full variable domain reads GEEVAQTPKHLVRGEGQKAKLYCAPIKGHSYVFWYQQVLKNEFKFLISFQNENVFDETGMPKERFSAKCLPNSPCSLEIQATKLEDSAVYFCASSVNRDTGYTFGSGTRLTVV.

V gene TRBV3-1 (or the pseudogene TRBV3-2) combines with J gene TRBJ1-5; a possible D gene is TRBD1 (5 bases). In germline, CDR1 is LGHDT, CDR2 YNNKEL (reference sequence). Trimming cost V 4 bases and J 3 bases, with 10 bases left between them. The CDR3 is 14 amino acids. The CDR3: CASSRTGNNQPQHF. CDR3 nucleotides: TGTGCCAGCAGCCGAACAGGAAACAATCAGCCCCAGCATTTT.

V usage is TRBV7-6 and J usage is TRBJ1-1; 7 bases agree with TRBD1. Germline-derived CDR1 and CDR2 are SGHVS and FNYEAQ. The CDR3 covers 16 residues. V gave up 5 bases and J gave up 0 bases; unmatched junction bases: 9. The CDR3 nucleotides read TGTGCCAGCAGCAGGGACAGCTATCACATGAACACTGAAGCTTTCTTT. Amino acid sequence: CASSRDSYHMNTEAFF.

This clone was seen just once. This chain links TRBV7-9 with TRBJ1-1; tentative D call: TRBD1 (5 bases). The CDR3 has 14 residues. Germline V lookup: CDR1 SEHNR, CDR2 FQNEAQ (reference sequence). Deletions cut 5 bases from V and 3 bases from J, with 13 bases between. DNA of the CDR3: TGTGCCAGCAGCCGGGACTCCTCTCACACTGAAGCTTTCTTT. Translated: CASSRDSSHTEAFF.

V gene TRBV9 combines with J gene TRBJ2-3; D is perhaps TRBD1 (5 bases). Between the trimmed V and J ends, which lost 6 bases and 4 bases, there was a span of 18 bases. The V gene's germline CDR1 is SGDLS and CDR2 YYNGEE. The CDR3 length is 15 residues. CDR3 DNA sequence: TGTGCCAGCAACTCATTGAAGGGGCCCGCAGATACGCAGTATTTT. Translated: CASNSLKGPADTQYF.